A single TCR beta chain is shown here with its context. Its antigen is not identified. Patients with a history of autoimmune disease or on systemic immunosuppression were excluded. Sequenced by immunoSEQ multiplex PCR; TCRdb stores in-frame clones only, minus some. The table has tens of thousands of clones, 75% to 95% seen once. This sample is part of a study of OX40 agonist ivuxolimab in advanced cancers. Regarding the study as a whole: CD4+ and CD8+ blood T cells expanded clonally by week 6 at 0.1 to 3.0 mg/kg.

The V end was cut by 5 bases, the J end by 6 bases, with 13 bases between. The CDR3 has 13 amino acids. In germline, CDR1 is SQVTM, CDR2 ANQGSEA. Sample: CD4+ or CD8+ T cells sorted from blood, taken in a trial of the OX40 agonist ivuxolimab. The V gene is TRBV29-1, the J gene TRBJ2-2, with a weak D call TRBD2 (6 bases). The TCR comes from an adult with an advanced solid tumor such as melanoma, head and neck, liver or kidney cancer. The DNA of the CDR3 is TGCAGCGTTCGGAGGGCCGGGCCCGGGGAGCTGTTTTTT. It codes for CSVRRAGPGELFF.